The 29 T cell receptor beta chains given below trace back to one sample, sequenced in a study of vaccination effects on CD4 cells after COVID-19. Profiled with immunoSEQ multiplex PCR; TCRdb holds only in-frame clones, not every one. The sample holds roughly 24,000 clones, about three quarters seen once. Expansion of antigen-specific CD4+ T cells with viral peptide pools was carried out by the ViraFEST assay before sequencing. Subsequent to roughly 9 days of culture, CD4+ T cells were isolated. Everyone in the study got two shots of either the BNT162b2 or mRNA-1273 vaccine. No antigen has been assigned to these receptors. This material consisted of CD4+ T cells from PBMCs cultured with HCoV-NL63 spike peptides, taken after COVID-19 vaccination. The receptors here all came from a human donor who received a COVID-19 vaccine.

This chain connects TRBV3-1 (or the pseudogene TRBV3-2) to TRBJ1-2; D is ambiguous. Germline V gives CDR1 LGHDT, CDR2 YNNKEL (reference sequence). V was pared by 5 bases and J by 2 bases, with 6 bases between. The CDR3 runs to 12 residues. The CDR3 DNA is TGTGCCAGCAGCGGCCGCAACTATGGCTACACCTTC. Translated: CASSGRNYGYTF.

The J gene is TRBJ2-7, the V gene TRBV28; 9 nucleotides agree with TRBD1. This CDR3 contains 14 residues. Trimming removed 3 bases from V and 7 bases from J; junction bases left unmatched: 7. Germline CDR1 and CDR2: MDHEN and SYDVKM. In DNA form, the CDR3 reads TGTGCCAGCAGTTTTGCGGACAGGGGTCATGAGCAGTACTTC. This sequence encodes CASSFADRGHEQYF.

The count of this clone is one. DNA for the CDR3: TGCGCCAGCAGCTTGGCCAGGGCGAACACTGAAGCTTTCTTT. It is translated as CASSLARANTEAFF. The chain couples TRBV5-1 to TRBJ1-1, with D perhaps TRBD1 (5 bases). The CDR3 is 14 amino acids. Looked up from germline, CDR1 is SGHRS and CDR2 is YFSETQ. Trimming took off 0 bases at V and 1 base at J, with 7 bases between the two ends.

The V call is TRBV19, the J call TRBJ2-1, with D possibly matching TRBD2 (5 bases). The CDR3 is 12 amino acids. V was clipped by 10 bases and J by 5 bases, with 12 bases between them. Germline CDR1 LNHDA, CDR2 SQIVND (reference sequence). CDR3 amino acids: CATVRRDNEQFF. The CDR3 region has the DNA TGTGCCACCGTGAGGCGGGACAATGAGCAGTTCTTC.

The chain carries TRBV5-1 and TRBJ2-1, with TRBD2 matching 9 bases. Germline CDR1 and CDR2: SGHRS and YFSETQ. The V gene end was trimmed by 0 bases and the J gene end by 5 bases; junction bases not matched to a gene: 6. CDR3 length: 16 amino acids. The CDR3 DNA sequence: TGCGCCAGCAGCTTGGTAGGCCAGCGGGGGGACAATGAGCAGTTCTTC. Its translation: CASSLVGQRGDNEQFF.

This clone was picked up one time. The chain employs TRBV7-8 and TRBJ2-1, with unresolved D. The germline gives CDR1 SGHVS, CDR2 FQNEAQ. There are 16 residues in the CDR3. Trimming left V 5 bases short and J 0 bases short, with 14 bases between. The CDR3 here is CASSEGTVSSYNEQFF. DNA of the CDR3: TGTGCCAGCAGCGAAGGAACTGTAAGCTCCTACAATGAGCAGTTCTTC.

This rearrangement joins TRBV5-4 to TRBJ2-1; 8 nucleotides match TRBD2. The germline CDR1 and CDR2 sequences are SGHNT and YYREEE (reference sequence). Losses at the gene ends were 2 bases for V and 2 bases for J; bases not matched to a gene: 6. This CDR3 contains 16 residues. The CDR3 coding sequence is TGTGCCAGCAGCTTAGCCAGCGGGGGACCCTACAATGAGCAGTTCTTC. Protein product: CASSLASGGPYNEQFF.

V is TRBV3-1 (or the pseudogene TRBV3-2) and J is TRBJ2-7; D may be TRBD1 or TRBD2 (5 bases each). This CDR3 is built from 15 residues. Deletions cut 1 base from V and 3 bases from J, with 13 bases between. In germline, CDR1 is LGHDT, CDR2 YNNKEL (reference sequence). Here the CDR3 reads CASSQVGAVNYEQYF. The CDR3 DNA is TGTGCCAGCAGCCAAGTCGGGGCAGTAAACTACGAGCAGTACTTC.

The genes are TRBV4-1 and TRBJ1-1; D gene uncertain. This CDR3 is 13 amino acids long. Germline assignment: CDR1 MGHRA and CDR2 YSYEKL. V was shortened by 0 bases and J by 3 bases, with 5 bases between the two germline ends. DNA for the CDR3: TGCGCCAGCAGCCAAGATAAGGACACTGAAGCTTTCTTT. This translates into CASSQDKDTEAFF.

The chain is built from TRBV2 and TRBJ1-5, with TRBD1 matching over 8 bases. The CDR3 is 15 residues long. Germline assignment: CDR1 SNHLY and CDR2 FYNNEI. V gave up 2 bases and J gave up 4 bases; unmatched junction bases: 4. The CDR3 loop is CASSELRQGNQPQHF. The CDR3 nucleotides read TGTGCCAGCAGTGAACTGAGACAGGGGAATCAGCCCCAGCATTTT.

This clone was counted only a few times. This chain links TRBV2 with TRBJ1-1; no reliable D call. The CDR3 is 11 residues long. Trimming pared 8 bases from V and 4 bases from J, leaving 8 bases between. The V gene's germline CDR1 is SNHLY and CDR2 FYNNEI. The CDR3, as DNA: TGTGCCAGCCGCGTCCGCACTGAAGCTTTCTTT. Its translation is CASRVRTEAFF.

This rearrangement joins TRBV6-1 to TRBJ2-7, with 9 positions matching TRBD2. This CDR3 region has 16 residues. Losses at the gene ends were 3 bases for V and 7 bases for J; bases not matched to a gene: 13. Germline CDR1 is MNHNS and CDR2 is SASEGT. The DNA of the CDR3 is TGTGCCAGCAGTGACCAGACCGGGACTAGCCTGCGGGAGCAGTACTTC. It yields the protein CASSDQTGTSLREQYF.

The rearrangement joins TRBV30 to TRBJ1-2, with 12 bases that match TRBD1. CDR1 GTSNPN and CDR2 SVGIG come from the germline V gene (reference sequence). The CDR3 totals 17 residues. The junction had 16 bases not matched to a gene; V was cut back by 7 bases and J by 4 bases. CDR3 protein: CAFSYPGQGAIGYGYTF. The CDR3 nucleotides are TGTGCCTTCTCATATCCGGGACAGGGGGCTATTGGCTATGGCTACACCTTC.

In its sample, this clone was seen once. The chain is built from TRBV19 and TRBJ2-7, with D possibly being TRBD1 (5 bases). The ends were cut back, 3 bases at V and 2 bases at J, with 8 bases in the middle. The CDR3 totals 13 residues. Per the germline V gene, CDR1 is LNHDA and CDR2 is SQIVND (reference sequence). The CDR3 coding sequence is TGTGCCAGTAGTATGACAGCAACCTACGAGCAGTACTTC. Protein product: CASSMTATYEQYF.

This clone showed up just once. The chain couples TRBV3-1 (or the pseudogene TRBV3-2) to TRBJ1-2; D unresolved. V was pared by 3 bases and J by 2 bases, with 7 bases between. Germline CDR1 reads LGHDT; CDR2 reads YNNKEL (reference sequence). CDR3 size: 13 residues. The CDR3: CASSQDGNYGYTF. CDR3 bases: TGTGCCAGCAGCCAGGACGGGAACTATGGCTACACCTTC.

The V and J genes are TRBV24-1 and TRBJ1-2; the match to TRBD1 covers 7 bases. The CDR3 extends over 14 amino acids. The V gene's germline CDR1 is KGHDR and CDR2 SFDVKD. J lost 5 bases, V lost 5 bases, and 7 bases had no gene match. The CDR3 nucleotides read TGTGCCACCAGTGCAACAGGGGATAGGTATGGCTACACCTTC. This sequence encodes CATSATGDRYGYTF.

V gene TRBV6-2 or TRBV6-3 combines with J gene TRBJ2-2; D perhaps matches TRBD1 (5 bases). Trimming took off 6 bases at V and 6 bases at J, with 17 bases between the two ends. Per germline, CDR1 MNHEY and CDR2 SVGEGT. The CDR3 is 15 residues long. The CDR3 coding sequence is TGTGCCAGCAGCCCAGGACAAGGGAAACCCGGGGAGCTGTTTTTT. Translating gives CASSPGQGKPGELFF.

The V gene is TRBV6-4, the J gene TRBJ1-1; 8 bases agree with TRBD1. V was pared by 6 bases and J by 5 bases, with 5 bases of the junction left unmatched. CDR1 and CDR2 from the germline V gene are MRHNA and SNTAGT. The CDR3 has 13 amino acids. For the CDR3, the DNA is TGTGCCAGCAGCGACAACAGGGGGACTGAAGCTTTCTTT. Encoded protein: CASSDNRGTEAFF.

The J gene is TRBJ2-4, the V gene TRBV6-2 or TRBV6-3; 12 nucleotides line up with TRBD2. Germline V CDR1 and CDR2: MNHEY, SVGEGT. V lost 3 bases, J lost 1 base, and 10 bases stayed unmatched. The CDR3 totals 19 residues. CDR3 sequence: CASSYRASGGAAAKNIQYF. DNA of the CDR3: TGTGCCAGCAGTTATCGTGCTAGCGGGGGGGCCGCGGCCAAAAACATTCAGTACTTC.

The chain combines TRBV7-2 with TRBJ2-1; D unclear. Per germline, CDR1 SGHTA and CDR2 FQGNSA. Trimming took 5 bases from V and 5 from J, leaving 13 bases between them. This CDR3 region has 14 residues. DNA for the CDR3: TGTGCCAGCAGCCTGGTACCGGGTAACAATGAGCAGTTCTTC. This translates into CASSLVPGNNEQFF.

The V gene is TRBV3-1 (or the pseudogene TRBV3-2), the J gene TRBJ2-3, with a weak D call TRBD2 (7 bases). This CDR3 is built from 16 residues. Germline values: CDR1 LGHDT, CDR2 YNNKEL (reference sequence). V lost 1 base and J lost 2, with 13 bases in between. CDR3 sequence reads: CASSQVSGGATDTQYF. The CDR3 nucleotides read TGTGCCAGCAGCCAAGTGAGTGGGGGGGCCACAGATACGCAGTATTTT.

This clone was counted a few times. J is TRBJ1-2 and V is TRBV6-1; D perhaps matches TRBD1 (6 bases). Germline-derived CDR1 and CDR2 are MNHNS and SASEGT. The length of the CDR3 is 14 residues. Trimming took 1 base from V and 4 from J, leaving 10 bases between them. The CDR3 DNA is TGTGCCAGCAGTGAAGGGACAGCTTTCTATGGCTACACCTTC. It is translated as CASSEGTAFYGYTF.

The CDR3 DNA follows: TGTGCCAGCAGCTTAGAGGGGATGAACACTGAAGCTTTCTTT. Its translation: CASSLEGMNTEAFF. This chain uses TRBV5-6 with TRBJ1-1; TRBD1 is a possible D gene (5 bases). V was clipped by 2 bases and J by 0 bases, with 8 bases between them. Germline CDR1 reads SGHDT; CDR2 reads YYEEEE. The CDR3 covers 14 residues.

The genes are TRBV5-1 and TRBJ2-5; 9 nucleotides agree with TRBD1. This CDR3 has 16 amino acids. V gave up 0 bases and J gave up 4 bases; unmatched junction bases: 7. CDR1 and CDR2 (germline): SGHRS, YFSETQ. The CDR3 nucleotides read TGCGCCAGCAGCTTGGGGCCGGGACAGGGACCAGAGACCCAGTACTTC. Its protein is CASSLGPGQGPETQYF.

The genes are TRBV28 and TRBJ2-2; no reliable D call. V shed 3 bases and J shed 4 bases, with 9 bases lying between them. Germline V gives CDR1 MDHEN, CDR2 SYDVKM. The CDR3 spans 14 residues. The CDR3 coding sequence is TGTGCCAGCAGTTTCCCCGCCAGCACCGGGGAGCTGTTTTTT. As protein: CASSFPASTGELFF. Together with reference TRBV28 and TRBJ2-2, the CDR3 gives the full variable domain: DVKVTQSSRYLVKRTGEKVFLECVQDMDHENMFWYRQDPGLGLRLIYFSYDVKMKEKGDIPEGYSVSREKKERFSLILESASTNQTSMYLCASSFPASTGELFFGEGSRLTVL.

The chain recombines TRBV18 with TRBJ1-2, with unresolved D. From germline, CDR1 is KGHSH and CDR2 LQKENI. Deletions cut 2 bases from V and 6 bases from J, with 10 bases between. This CDR3 is built from 13 residues. Written as DNA, the CDR3 is TGTGCCAGCTCACCAGGGGTTCAGGATGGCTACACCTTC. It is translated as CASSPGVQDGYTF.

This chain links TRBV11-2 with TRBJ2-5; D might be TRBD2 (6 bases). The CDR3 length is 14 residues. Trimming pared 4 bases from V and 5 bases from J, leaving 14 bases between. CDR1 SGHAT and CDR2 FQNNGV come from the germline V gene. The CDR3 nucleotides are TGTGCCAGCAGCTCCGGCGCGGGGATGGAGACCCAGTACTTC. This encodes CASSSGAGMETQYF. Full variable domain (remainder filled in from reference TRBV11-2 and TRBJ2-5): EAGVAQSPRYKIIEKRQSVAFWCNPISGHATLYWYQQILGQGPKLLIQFQNNGVVDDSQLPKDRFSAERLKGVDSTLKIQPAKLEDSAVYLCASSSGAGMETQYFGPGTRLLVL.

The chain recombines TRBV9 with TRBJ2-7; 11 bases agree with TRBD2. This CDR3 spans 16 amino acids. Germline values: CDR1 SGDLS, CDR2 YYNGEE. Trimming cost V 2 bases and J 6 bases; bases outside gene matches: 10. CDR3 nucleotide sequence: TGTGCCAGCAGCGTCGACTCTAGCGGGAGGTTGGGCGAGCAGTACTTC. Encoded protein: CASSVDSSGRLGEQYF.

The chain carries TRBV10-3 and TRBJ2-7; D tentatively fits TRBD1 or TRBD2 (5 bases each). Trimming stripped 2 bases from V and 2 bases from J, with 13 bases between. The CDR3 totals 15 residues. Germline V gene sequence: CDR1 ENHRY, CDR2 SYGVKD. CDR3 nucleotides: TGTGCCATCAGTGAGAAAGACGGGGACCCCTACGAGCAGTACTTC. Residues: CAISEKDGDPYEQYF.